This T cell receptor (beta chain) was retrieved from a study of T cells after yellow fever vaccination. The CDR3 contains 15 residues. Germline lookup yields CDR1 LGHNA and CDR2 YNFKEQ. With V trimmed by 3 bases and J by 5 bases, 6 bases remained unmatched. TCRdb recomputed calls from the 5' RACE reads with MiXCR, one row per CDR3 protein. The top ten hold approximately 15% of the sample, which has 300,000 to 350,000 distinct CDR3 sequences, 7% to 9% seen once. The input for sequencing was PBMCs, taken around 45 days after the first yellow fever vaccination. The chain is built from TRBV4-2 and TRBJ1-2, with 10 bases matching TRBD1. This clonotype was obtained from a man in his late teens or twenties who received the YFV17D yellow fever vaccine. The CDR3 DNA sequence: TGTGCCAGCAGCCAGGGACGGACAGGGGGGTATGGCTACACCTTC. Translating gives CASSQGRTGGYGYTF.